Listed below are T cell receptor beta chains from one sample, sequenced in a study of CD8+CD57+ T cells in acquired aplastic anemia. A single record per CDR3 protein comes from TCRdb applying MiXCR to the reads. This sample has about 180,000 distinct CDR3 sequences, with less than 55% found just once. Sequencing was performed on sorted CD4+, CD8+, or CD8+CD57+ T cells (not recorded which) from PBMCs. These receptors originate from a human donor in good health. The CDR3 runs from the conserved cysteine through the conserved F or W. Each record gives: clone size, J gene, V gene, D gene, CDR3 protein, CDR3 DNA. D genes are given only for firm matches. Some rows have no size entry. The others give once, few or many, or a class for an expanded clone.

NA | TRBJ2-4 | TRBV11-3 | NA | CASSAIGRGKNIQYF | TGTGCCAGCAGCGCGATCGGTCGGGGCAAAAACATTCAGTACTTC
NA | TRBJ2-7 | TRBV29-1 | TRBD2 | CSVEPGGTTYEQYF | TGCAGCGTTGAGCCGGGGGGTACGACCTACGAGCAGTACTTC
NA | TRBJ2-7 | TRBV12-3/TRBV12-4 | NA | CASTVGRVQYF | TGTGCCAGCACCGTCGGGCGGGTGCAGTACTTC
few | TRBJ2-1 | TRBV10-3 | TRBD1 | CAISEGQGGNEQFF | TGTGCCATCAGTGAGGGACAGGGGGGCAATGAGCAGTTCTTC
few | TRBJ2-7 | TRBV27 | TRBD1 | CASSFLGQGQHEQYF | TGTGCCAGCAGTTTTCTTGGACAGGGGCAGCACGAGCAGTACTTC
many | TRBJ2-1 | TRBV12-3/TRBV12-4 | TRBD2 | CASSPRTSWEQFF | TGTGCCAGCAGCCCCCGGACTAGCTGGGAGCAGTTCTTC
NA | TRBJ2-3 | TRBV5-5 | TRBD2 | CASSASGRMTDTQYF | TGTGCCAGCAGCGCAAGCGGGAGGATGACAGATACGCAGTATTTT
many | TRBJ1-2 | TRBV24-1 | NA | CATSDFAGVGGYTF | TGTGCCACCAGTGATTTTGCAGGGGTCGGAGGCTACACCTTC
many | TRBJ2-7 | TRBV24-1 | NA | CATSDIKKPGRKFF | TGTGCCACCAGTGATATAAAAAAACCGGGACGGAAGTTCTTC
few | TRBJ1-6 | TRBV7-2 | NA | CASSSLGVSPLHF | TGTGCCAGCAGCTCCCTTGGAGTCTCACCCCTCCACTTT
many | TRBJ1-2 | TRBV4-1 | TRBD1 | CASSQTGDYGYTF | TGCGCCAGCAGCCAAACAGGGGACTATGGCTACACCTTC
NA | TRBJ1-1 | TRBV30 | NA | CAWRRRGGNTEAFF | TGTGCCTGGAGGCGAAGGGGAGGGAACACTGAAGCTTTCTTT
many | TRBJ1-2 | TRBV20-1 | NA | CSATDGGVGGYTF | TGCAGTGCAACGGACGGGGGGGTAGGAGGCTACACCTTC
few | TRBJ2-5 | TRBV6-1 | NA | CASSESVGGTGETQYF | TGTGCCAGCAGTGAATCTGTTGGCGGGACTGGGGAGACCCAGTACTTC
NA | TRBJ1-1 | TRBV20-1 | NA | CSAPHTTPNTEAFF | TGCAGTGCTCCTCATACCACACCTAACACTGAAGCTTTCTTT
many | TRBJ1-3 | TRBV7-8 | NA | CASSFGNTIYF | TGTGCCAGCAGCTTCGGAAACACCATATATTTT
NA | TRBJ2-3 | TRBV10-1 | NA | CASSDIRGGTDTQYF | TGCGCCAGCAGTGATATCAGGGGGGGCACAGATACGCAGTATTTT
NA | TRBJ2-2 | TRBV2 | TRBD2 | CASLGEGWAGELFF | TGTGCCAGCCTCGGGGAGGGCTGGGCCGGGGAGCTGTTTTTT
NA | TRBJ2-5 | TRBV10-3 | TRBD1 | CAIRPGQGFETQYF | TGTGCCATCAGGCCTGGACAGGGTTTCGAGACCCAGTACTTC
few | TRBJ2-7 | TRBV28 | NA | CATAGGRGPHYEQYF | TGTGCAACAGCCGGAGGGCGCGGGCCCCACTACGAGCAGTACTTC
many | TRBJ2-7 | TRBV11-2 | NA | CASSLDKGEGDEQYF | TGTGCCAGCAGCTTAGATAAGGGGGAGGGGGACGAGCAGTACTTC
NA | TRBJ2-3 | TRBV30 | TRBD2 | CAWSVGLAASEGTQYF | TGTGCCTGGAGTGTAGGACTAGCGGCTAGTGAAGGTACGCAGTATTTT
NA | TRBJ2-5 | TRBV20-1 | NA | CSADPGPGETQYF | TGCAGTGCGGACCCGGGCCCGGGGGAGACCCAGTACTTC
many | TRBJ2-7 | TRBV6-1 | TRBD1 | CASTGDRDFNEQYF | TGTGCCAGCACAGGAGACAGGGATTTCAACGAGCAGTACTTC
NA | TRBJ2-3 | TRBV2 | TRBD2 | CASTSGTSGITDTQYF | TGTGCCAGCACTTCCGGGACTAGCGGGATCACAGATACGCAGTATTTT
many | TRBJ2-2 | TRBV6-1 | TRBD1 | CASRWQGAGELFF | TGTGCCAGCAGATGGCAGGGGGCCGGGGAGCTGTTTTTT
few | TRBJ2-7 | TRBV29-1 | NA | CSVLNISYEQYF | TGCAGCGTCCTCAACATCTCCTACGAGCAGTACTTC
many | TRBJ1-1 | TRBV5-6 | TRBD1 | CASSLVDREGTEAFF | TGTGCCAGCAGCTTGGTAGACAGGGAGGGCACTGAAGCTTTCTTT
many | TRBJ2-7 | TRBV2 | TRBD1 | CASSEGTGKYEQYF | TGTGCCAGCAGTGAGGGGACAGGGAAATACGAGCAGTACTTC
NA | TRBJ2-1 | TRBV24-1 | TRBD1 | CATSAREDRGPGSYNEQFF | TGTGCCACCAGTGCTAGAGAGGACAGGGGGCCCGGGTCGTACAATGAGCAGTTCTTC
few | TRBJ1-1 | TRBV12-3/TRBV12-4 | NA | CASSAGPNTEAFF | TGTGCCAGCAGTGCGGGCCCGAACACTGAAGCTTTCTTT
NA | TRBJ2-1 | TRBV5-1 | TRBD1 | CASSWGTGQRFDEQFF | TGCGCCAGCAGCTGGGGGACAGGGCAGAGGTTCGATGAGCAGTTCTTC
many | TRBJ2-7 | TRBV30 | TRBD1 | CAWSVGTGAYEQYF | TGTGCCTGGAGTGTAGGGACAGGGGCCTACGAGCAGTACTTC
NA | TRBJ1-1 | TRBV10-3 | TRBD1 | CAIGDRGSNTEAFF | TGTGCCATCGGGGACAGGGGCTCGAACACTGAAGCTTTCTTT
many | TRBJ2-2 | TRBV7-2 | TRBD1 | CASSRDRNTGELFF | TGTGCCAGCAGCCGGGACAGGAACACCGGGGAGCTGTTTTTT
NA | TRBJ2-5 | TRBV24-1 | NA | CATSDPDTRETQYF | TGTGCCACCAGTGACCCTGACACTCGGGAGACCCAGTACTTC
once | TRBJ2-7 | TRBV7-6 | NA | CASSLVSSSYEQYF | TGTGCCAGCAGCTTAGTTTCTAGCTCCTACGAGCAGTACTTC